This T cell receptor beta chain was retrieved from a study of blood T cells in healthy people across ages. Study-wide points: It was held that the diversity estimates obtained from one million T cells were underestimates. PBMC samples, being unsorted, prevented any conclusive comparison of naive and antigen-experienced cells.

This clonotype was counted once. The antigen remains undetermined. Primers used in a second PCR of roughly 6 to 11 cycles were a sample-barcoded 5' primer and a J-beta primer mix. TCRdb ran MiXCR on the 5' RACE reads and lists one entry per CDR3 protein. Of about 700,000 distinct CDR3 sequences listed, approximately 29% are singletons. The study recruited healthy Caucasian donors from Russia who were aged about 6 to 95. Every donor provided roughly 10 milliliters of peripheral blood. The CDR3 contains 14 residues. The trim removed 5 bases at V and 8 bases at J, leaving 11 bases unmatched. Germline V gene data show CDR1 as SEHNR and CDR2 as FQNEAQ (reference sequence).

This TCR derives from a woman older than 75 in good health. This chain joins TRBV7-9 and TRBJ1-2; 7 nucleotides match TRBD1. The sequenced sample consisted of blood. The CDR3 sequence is CASSDGQASDGYTF. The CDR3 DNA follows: TGTGCCAGCAGCGACGGACAGGCTAGCGACGGCTACACCTTC. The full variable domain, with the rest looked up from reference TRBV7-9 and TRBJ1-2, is DTGVSQNPRHKITKRGQNVTFRCDPISEHNRLYWYRQTLGQGPEFLTYFQNEAQLEKSRLLSDRFSAERPKGSFSTLEIQRTEQGDSAMYLCASSDGQASDGYTFGSGTRLTVV.